Following are 21 T cell receptor beta chains from one sample sequenced in a study of shared clonotypes between healthy human individuals. CD8 cells regarded as naive lacked CD45RO, were positively chosen for CCR7, and omitted terminally differentiated effector memory CD45RA+ cells. Profiled with immunoSEQ multiplex PCR; TCRdb holds only in-frame clones, not every one. In the table there are fewer than 1 million clones, 90% to 97% of which are singletons. Sequenced material: naive CD8+ T cells sorted from blood. These receptors all stem from a man aged 25-45 years in good health.

This rearrangement joins TRBV7-2 to TRBJ2-7, with TRBD2 matching 14 bases. Germline V CDR1 and CDR2: SGHTA, FQGNSA. The V and J ends lost 3 bases and 1 base, in that order; junction bases with no gene match: 8. The CDR3 contains 18 residues. As DNA, the CDR3 is TGTGCCAGCAGCTTGCCGACTAGCGGGGGGGTAATATCCTACGAGCAGTACTTC. This sequence encodes CASSLPTSGGVISYEQYF.

V gene TRBV4-1 combines with J gene TRBJ2-7; TRBD1 aligns across 7 bases. Trimming at V came to 5 bases and at J to 0 bases, leaving 10 bases not matched to a gene. The CDR3 has 16 amino acids. CDR1 MGHRA and CDR2 YSYEKL come from the germline V gene. CDR3 region: CASSAHLGQHSYEQYF. Written as DNA, the CDR3 is TGCGCCAGCAGCGCGCACCTGGGACAGCACTCCTACGAGCAGTACTTC.

The chain links TRBV5-6 to TRBJ2-7, with D possibly TRBD1 on 6 matching bases. CDR1 is SGHDT and CDR2 is YYEEEE in the germline V gene. V lost 0 bases to trimming and J lost 2 bases, with 12 bases between them. The CDR3 totals 15 residues. The chain's CDR3 is CASSLGQGNPYEQYF. The DNA of the CDR3 is TGTGCCAGCAGCTTGGGGCAGGGGAATCCCTACGAGCAGTACTTC.

V usage is TRBV7-3 and J usage is TRBJ2-7, with a tentative D call TRBD1 (6 bases). Trimming took 2 bases from V and 6 from J, leaving 11 bases between them. The CDR3 has 13 amino acids. Germline V gives CDR1 SGHTA, CDR2 FQGTGA. The CDR3 DNA sequence: TGTGCCAGCAGCTTACACAGGGACGGCGAGCAGTACTTC. Translated, it gives CASSLHRDGEQYF.

In regard to this clone: At the DNA level, this CDR3 is encoded by other sequences in the same sample as well. The chain employs TRBV27 and TRBJ2-7; 9 bases agree with TRBD1. In germline, CDR1 is MNHEY, CDR2 SMNVEV (reference sequence). The CDR3 is 14 amino acids. After removal of 2 bases from V and 3 bases from J, the junction contained 2 bases not matched to a gene. The CDR3 DNA follows: TGTGCCAGCAGTTTAGGGGGACAGGGCTACGAGCAGTACTTC. Protein product: CASSLGGQGYEQYF.

The V gene is TRBV2, the J gene TRBJ2-3; 8 bases fit TRBD2. V shed 0 bases, J shed 6 bases, and the junction held 17 bases outside the gene matches. The CDR3 runs to 19 residues. Germline assignment: CDR1 SNHLY and CDR2 FYNNEI. This chain's CDR3 is CASSEASREGLRFRDTQYF. CDR3 bases: TGTGCCAGCAGTGAAGCGAGTCGGGAGGGCCTAAGGTTCAGGGATACGCAGTATTTT.

The chain carries TRBV28 and TRBJ2-7; TRBD2 aligns across 7 bases. Germline assignment: CDR1 MDHEN and CDR2 SYDVKM. Trimming took 6 bases from V and 0 from J; bases not matched to a gene: 8. The CDR3 runs 15 residues. CDR3 DNA: TGTGCCAGCAGCACAACTGCGGGGGTCTCCTACGAGCAGTACTTC. This gives the protein CASSTTAGVSYEQYF.

This clone was recorded only once. This chain joins TRBV9 and TRBJ2-1, with D hard to call. The CDR3 length is 17 residues. The germline V gene has CDR1 SGDLS and CDR2 YYNGEE. The V end was cut by 3 bases, the J end by 0 bases, with 16 bases between. CDR3 bases: TGTGCCAGCAGCGGACTCGAGGCGCAGAGCTCCTACAATGAGCAGTTCTTC. Translating gives CASSGLEAQSSYNEQFF.

The rearrangement joins TRBV5-6 to TRBJ2-7; 8 bases are a match to TRBD2. Germline lookup yields CDR1 SGHDT and CDR2 YYEEEE. The CDR3 runs to 15 residues. J gave up 1 base and V 3 bases, and 6 bases lay outside the gene matches. This CDR3 is CASSSSLAGSYEQYF. CDR3 DNA: TGTGCCAGCAGCTCCTCCCTAGCGGGTTCCTACGAGCAGTACTTC.

This clone was recorded once. The J gene is TRBJ2-7, the V gene TRBV5-6; D is perhaps TRBD1 (6 bases). V was shortened by 4 bases and J by 5 bases, with 19 bases between the two germline ends. The CDR3 has 15 amino acids. Germline lookup yields CDR1 SGHDT and CDR2 YYEEEE. The CDR3 nucleotides are TGTGCCAGCAGCCCGCTCCCAGGGGCGCTCAACGAGCAGTACTTC. This encodes CASSPLPGALNEQYF.

This chain joins TRBV19 and TRBJ1-1; D is unclear. The germline V and J ends were trimmed by 6 bases and 1 base, with 6 bases remaining between them. The CDR3 consists of 12 residues. CDR1 and CDR2 (germline): LNHDA, SQIVND (reference sequence). CDR3 residues: CASSGENTEAFF. CDR3 nucleotide sequence: TGTGCCAGTAGCGGAGAGAACACTGAAGCTTTCTTT. The entire variable domain, with the rest obtained from reference TRBV19 and TRBJ1-1, is as follows: DGGITQSPKYLFRKEGQNVTLSCEQNLNHDAMYWYRQDPGQGLRLIYYSQIVNDFQKGDIAEGYSVSREKKESFPLTVTSAQKNPTAFYLCASSGENTEAFFGQGTRLTVV.

This clone appeared a single time. The chain carries TRBV11-2 and TRBJ1-2, with D possibly TRBD1 on 6 matching bases. The CDR3 is 14 residues long. Between the trimmed V and J ends, which lost 1 base and 5 bases, there was a span of 11 bases. The germline CDR1 and CDR2 sequences are SGHAT and FQNNGV. The CDR3 loop reads CASSLVPGVYGYTF. CDR3 DNA sequence: TGTGCCAGCAGCTTAGTCCCAGGGGTGTATGGCTACACCTTC. Filled out from reference TRBV11-2 and TRBJ1-2, the complete variable domain reads EAGVAQSPRYKIIEKRQSVAFWCNPISGHATLYWYQQILGQGPKLLIQFQNNGVVDDSQLPKDRFSAERLKGVDSTLKIQPAKLEDSAVYLCASSLVPGVYGYTFGSGTRLTVV.

This chain joins TRBV14 and TRBJ1-4, with TRBD1 identical over 7 bases. V trimming: 4 bases; J trimming: 6 bases; junction bases outside the gene matches: 20. CDR1 is SGHDN, CDR2 FVKESK, per germline. CDR3 length: 19 amino acids. The CDR3 is CASSLSDRSVPHVDEKLFF. For the CDR3, the DNA is TGTGCCAGCAGCCTTTCGGACAGGTCAGTACCCCATGTGGATGAAAAACTGTTTTTT.

The chain uses TRBV6-1 and TRBJ2-1; D assignment may be TRBD1 or TRBD2 (5 bases each). This CDR3 is built from 14 residues. The germline CDR1 and CDR2 sequences are MNHNS and SASEGT. The V and J ends lost 7 bases and 4 bases respectively, with 14 bases between them. DNA of the CDR3: TGTGCCAGCACTGATGGGACGTCTTACAATGAGCAGTTCTTC. It codes for CASTDGTSYNEQFF.

As for this clone: The sample holds other DNA sequences that translate to the same CDR3. This chain connects TRBV27 to TRBJ2-7; D might be TRBD1 (6 bases). CDR3 length equals 14 residues. Germline CDR1 MNHEY, CDR2 SMNVEV (reference sequence). The V end was cut by 4 bases, the J end by 2 bases, with 12 bases between. CDR3 sequence reads: CASSSYRDTYEQYF. CDR3 bases: TGTGCCAGCAGTTCGTACCGGGACACCTACGAGCAGTACTTC.

This sequence joins TRBV7-2 and TRBJ2-7; 8 nucleotides align to TRBD1. V shed 2 bases, J shed 4 bases, and the junction held 7 bases outside the gene matches. The CDR3 is 15 residues long. CDR1 is SGHTA, CDR2 FQGNSA, per germline. The CDR3 nucleotides are TGTGCCAGCAGCTTACAAGGACAGGGTGGGTACGAGCAGTACTTC. This encodes CASSLQGQGGYEQYF.

This sequence joins TRBV7-9 and TRBJ2-3; D could derive from TRBD1 or TRBD2 (7 bases each). Germline CDR1 and CDR2: SEHNR and FQNEAQ (reference sequence). Trimming took 5 bases from V and 0 from J, leaving 18 bases between them. There are 17 residues in the CDR3. CDR3: CASSQGVRDYSTDTQYF. CDR3 coding DNA: TGTGCCAGCAGCCAGGGGGTCCGGGACTACAGCACAGATACGCAGTATTTT.

The chain uses TRBV27 and TRBJ2-7; D gene unclear. The CDR3 has 14 residues. Trimming pared 2 bases from V and 2 bases from J, leaving 10 bases between. Germline V lookup: CDR1 MNHEY, CDR2 SMNVEV (reference sequence). CDR3 coding DNA: TGTGCCAGCAGTTTAAGCAGCCCGGCCTACGAGCAGTACTTC. It encodes CASSLSSPAYEQYF.

The chain carries TRBV27 and TRBJ2-1; D gene unclear. V lost 11 bases, J lost 5 bases, and 10 bases lay in between. Germline lookup yields CDR1 MNHEY and CDR2 SMNVEV (reference sequence). There are 11 residues in the CDR3. The CDR3 region is CAVGENNEQFF. The DNA for the CDR3 is TGTGCCGTTGGAGAAAACAATGAGCAGTTCTTC.

A note on this clone: At one end the junction does not follow the germline gene, possibly because of a read error. The V call is TRBV27, the J call TRBJ1-5; 10 bases agree with TRBD1. The CDR3 extends over 16 amino acids. Per germline, CDR1 MNHEY and CDR2 SMNVEV (reference sequence). CDR3 sequence reads: CASSISGTGGNQPQHF. CDR3 bases: TGTGCCAGCAGTATATCCGGGACAGGGGGCAATCAGCCCCAGCATTTT.

This clone was recorded once. The chain couples TRBV27 to TRBJ2-5; possible D gene TRBD2, 5 bases. The CDR3 loop spans 16 amino acids. V was cut by 0 bases and J by 5 bases, with 16 bases left in between. Looked up from germline, CDR1 is MNHEY and CDR2 is SMNVEV (reference sequence). The CDR3 loop is CASSLSASLVRETQYF. CDR3 bases: TGTGCCAGCAGTTTATCGGCTAGCTTAGTCCGGGAGACCCAGTACTTC.